A selection of T cell receptor beta chains follows, all from one sample in a study of T cell changes during pregnancy in multiple sclerosis. Only in-frame clones appear in the TCRdb table, and some are missing; sequencing was by immunoSEQ multiplex PCR. The data contain tens of thousands of clones, about 90% of them singletons. The sequencing here drew on CD4+ T cells from peripheral blood mononuclear cells, taken in the second trimester of pregnancy. The receptors were gathered from a female donor in good health, enrolled as a control in a pregnancy study. Each CDR3 is given with its conserved first and last residue. Each record gives: clone size, D gene, J gene, V gene, CDR3 DNA, CDR3 protein. The D gene is left open where the match is weak. The size field is filled for only some rows; it gives once, few, many or a size class.

clone_size: .
d_call: TRBD2
j_call: TRBJ2-1
v_call: TRBV9
cdr3_nt: TGTGCCAGCAGCGCAACTAGCGGCTCCTACAATGAGCAGTTCTTC
cdr3_aa: CASSATSGSYNEQFF

clone_size: .
d_call: .
j_call: TRBJ2-2
v_call: TRBV5-6
cdr3_nt: TGTGCCAGCAGCCGCACCGGGGAGCTGTTTTTT
cdr3_aa: CASSRTGELFF

clone_size: .
d_call: TRBD1
j_call: TRBJ1-2
v_call: TRBV5-4
cdr3_nt: TGTGCCAGCAGCAACTTACAGGGGGCGCGCTATGGCTACACCTTC
cdr3_aa: CASSNLQGARYGYTF

clone_size: once
d_call: TRBD2
j_call: TRBJ2-5
v_call: TRBV5-4
cdr3_nt: TGTGCCAGCAGCTCCCTGGAAGCGGGATCGTGGGAGACCCAGTACTTC
cdr3_aa: CASSSLEAGSWETQYF

clone_size: .
d_call: .
j_call: TRBJ1-5
v_call: TRBV18
cdr3_nt: TGTGCCAGCTCACCAGCAGAAAGCAATCAGCCCCAGCATTTT
cdr3_aa: CASSPAESNQPQHF

clone_size: few
d_call: TRBD1
j_call: TRBJ2-7
v_call: TRBV6-1
cdr3_nt: TGTGCCAGCAGCTACGGACAGGGGGCGAAGGAGCAGTACTTC
cdr3_aa: CASSYGQGAKEQYF

clone_size: .
d_call: TRBD1
j_call: TRBJ1-4
v_call: TRBV5-8
cdr3_nt: TGTGCCAGCAGTTTAGGGACAGGGAGAGAAAAACTGTTTTTT
cdr3_aa: CASSLGTGREKLFF

clone_size: .
d_call: TRBD1
j_call: TRBJ1-2
v_call: TRBV7-2
cdr3_nt: TGTGCCAGCACACAGACAGGGGAGTTTGGCTACACCTTC
cdr3_aa: CASTQTGEFGYTF

clone_size: .
d_call: .
j_call: TRBJ1-1
v_call: TRBV5-5
cdr3_nt: TGTGCCAGCACCAAGGAGGGGACTGAAGCTTTCTTT
cdr3_aa: CASTKEGTEAFF

clone_size: .
d_call: .
j_call: TRBJ1-3
v_call: TRBV6-4
cdr3_nt: TGTGCCAGCACCGATTGGACAGCCGAATATTTT
cdr3_aa: CASTDWTAEYF

clone_size: .
d_call: .
j_call: TRBJ2-7
v_call: TRBV5-5
cdr3_nt: TGTGCCAGCAGCTTGGCCCCGGACACTGCCTACGAGCAGTACTTC
cdr3_aa: CASSLAPDTAYEQYF